This TCR beta chain was identified during a study of human T cells and chemical hapten exposure. TCRdb reprocessed the RACE reads via MiXCR and lists one record per CDR3 protein. The table includes tens of thousands of distinct CDR3 sequences, about 11% detected once. Time point denoted: pre-sensitization, week 0. The treatment here: therapeutic diphenylcyclopropenone sensitization with weekly scalp DPC. The study drew its donors from alopecia patients who were 18 to 70 years old and suitable for DPC. This CDR3 contains 14 residues. The germline V and J ends were trimmed by 5 bases and 3 bases, with 14 bases remaining between them. Germline CDR1 is SGHTA and CDR2 is FQGNSA. This clonotype has more than one count but fewer than ten.

The V call is TRBV7-2, the J call TRBJ2-7, with TRBD2 as a possible D gene (6 bases). This receptor was identified in a woman aged 40 to 50 with alopecia areata. Some clones in this sample may be carry-over from other donors' samples. The source was whole blood, collected in connection with sensitization to the hapten diphenylcyclopropenone (DPC). CDR3 bases: TGTGCCAGCAGCGCGCAAACCGGGGGCTACGAGCAGTACTTC. This gives the protein CASSAQTGGYEQYF.